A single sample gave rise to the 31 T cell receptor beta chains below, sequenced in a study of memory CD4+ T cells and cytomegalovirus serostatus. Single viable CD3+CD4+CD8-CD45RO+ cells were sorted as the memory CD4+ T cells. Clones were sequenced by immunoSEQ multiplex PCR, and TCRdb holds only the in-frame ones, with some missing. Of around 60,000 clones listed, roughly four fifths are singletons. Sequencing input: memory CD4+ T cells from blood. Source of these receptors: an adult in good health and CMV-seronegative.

The CDR3 reads CASTPTSGNSYEQYF. CDR3 sequence (DNA): TGTGCCAGCACCCCCACTAGCGGAAACTCCTACGAGCAGTACTTC. The J gene is TRBJ2-7, the V gene TRBV28; 8 bases are a match to TRBD2. CDR3 length: 15 amino acids. Germline trimming cut 7 bases from V and 0 bases from J; bases unmatched to any gene: 8. Germline V CDR1 and CDR2: MDHEN, SYDVKM.

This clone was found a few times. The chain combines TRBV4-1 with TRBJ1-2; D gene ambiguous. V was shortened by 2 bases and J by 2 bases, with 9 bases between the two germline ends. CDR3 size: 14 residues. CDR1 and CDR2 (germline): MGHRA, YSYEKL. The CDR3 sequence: CASSQSQLNYGYTF. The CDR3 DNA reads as TGCGCCAGCAGCCAATCACAGCTAAACTATGGCTACACCTTC.

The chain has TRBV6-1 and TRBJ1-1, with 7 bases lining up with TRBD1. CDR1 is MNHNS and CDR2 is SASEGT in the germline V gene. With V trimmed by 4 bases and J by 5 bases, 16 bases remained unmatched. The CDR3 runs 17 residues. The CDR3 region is CASSAQGTARGYTEAFF. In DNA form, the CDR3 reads TGTGCCAGCAGTGCCCAAGGGACAGCCAGGGGATATACTGAAGCTTTCTTT.

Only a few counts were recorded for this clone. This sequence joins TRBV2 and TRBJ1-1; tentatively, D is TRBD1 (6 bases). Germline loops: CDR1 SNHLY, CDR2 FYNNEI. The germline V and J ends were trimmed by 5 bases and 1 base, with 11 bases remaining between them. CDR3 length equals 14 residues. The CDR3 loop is CASSTQGGNTEAFF. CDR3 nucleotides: TGTGCCAGCAGTACACAGGGAGGGAACACTGAAGCTTTCTTT.

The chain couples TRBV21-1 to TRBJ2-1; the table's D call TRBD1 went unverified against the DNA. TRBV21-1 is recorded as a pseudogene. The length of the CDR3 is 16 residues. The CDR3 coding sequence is TGTGCCAGCAGCCCGCCTAGGGGTAATCTTGACAATGAGCAGTTCTTC. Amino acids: CASSPPRGNLDNEQFF.

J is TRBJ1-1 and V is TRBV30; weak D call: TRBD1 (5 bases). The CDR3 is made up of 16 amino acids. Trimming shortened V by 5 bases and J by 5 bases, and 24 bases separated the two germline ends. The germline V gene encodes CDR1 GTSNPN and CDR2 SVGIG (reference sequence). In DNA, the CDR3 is TGTGCCTGGTGGGGGAGTCCCCACCACCGGAGGACTGAAGCTTTCTTT. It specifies CAWWGSPHHRRTEAFF.

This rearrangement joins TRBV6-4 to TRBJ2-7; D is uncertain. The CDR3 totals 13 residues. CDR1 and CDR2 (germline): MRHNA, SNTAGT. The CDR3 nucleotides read TGTGGCACATACGTGGCGACCCACGGGGAGCAGTACTTC. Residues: CGTYVATHGEQYF.

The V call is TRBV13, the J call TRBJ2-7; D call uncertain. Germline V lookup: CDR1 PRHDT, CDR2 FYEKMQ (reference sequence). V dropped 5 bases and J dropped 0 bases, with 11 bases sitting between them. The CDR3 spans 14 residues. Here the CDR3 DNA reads TGTGCCAGCAGCCAAGAGCCTAGCTCCTACGAGCAGTACTTC. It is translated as CASSQEPSSYEQYF.

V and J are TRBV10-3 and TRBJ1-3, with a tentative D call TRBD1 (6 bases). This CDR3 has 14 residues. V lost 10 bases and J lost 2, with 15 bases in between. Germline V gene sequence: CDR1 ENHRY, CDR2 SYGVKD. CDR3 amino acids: CATGGAGAGNTIYF. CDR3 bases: TGTGCCACCGGTGGGGCAGGGGCTGGAAACACCATATATTTT.

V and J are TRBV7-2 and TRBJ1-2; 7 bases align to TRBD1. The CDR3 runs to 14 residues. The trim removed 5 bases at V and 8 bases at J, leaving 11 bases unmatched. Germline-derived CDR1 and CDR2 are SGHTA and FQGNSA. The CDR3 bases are TGTGCCAGCAGCACCCGGACAGGCCCCAGGGGCTACACCTTC. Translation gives CASSTRTGPRGYTF. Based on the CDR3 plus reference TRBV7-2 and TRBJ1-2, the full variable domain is GAGVSQSPSNKVTEKGKDVELRCDPISGHTALYWYRQSLGQGLEFLIYFQGNSAPDKSGLPSDRFSAERTGGSVSTLTIQRTQQEDSAVYLCASSTRTGPRGYTFGSGTRLTVV.

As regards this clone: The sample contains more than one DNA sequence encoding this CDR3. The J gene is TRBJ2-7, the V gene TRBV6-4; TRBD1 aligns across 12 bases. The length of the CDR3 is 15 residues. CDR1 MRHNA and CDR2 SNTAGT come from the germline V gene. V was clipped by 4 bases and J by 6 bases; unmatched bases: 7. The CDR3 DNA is TGTGCCAGCAGTGGAAGGGACAGGGGGCTCTTCGAGCAGTACTTC. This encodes CASSGRDRGLFEQYF.

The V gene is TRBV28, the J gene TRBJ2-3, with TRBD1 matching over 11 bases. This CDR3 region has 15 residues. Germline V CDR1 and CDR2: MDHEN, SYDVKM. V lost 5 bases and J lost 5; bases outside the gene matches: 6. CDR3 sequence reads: CASSPPGQGEDTQYF. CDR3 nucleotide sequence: TGTGCCAGCAGTCCCCCGGGACAGGGGGAAGATACGCAGTATTTT. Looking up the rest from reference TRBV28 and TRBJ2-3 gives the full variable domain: DVKVTQSSRYLVKRTGEKVFLECVQDMDHENMFWYRQDPGLGLRLIYFSYDVKMKEKGDIPEGYSVSREKKERFSLILESASTNQTSMYLCASSPPGQGEDTQYFGPGTRLTVL.

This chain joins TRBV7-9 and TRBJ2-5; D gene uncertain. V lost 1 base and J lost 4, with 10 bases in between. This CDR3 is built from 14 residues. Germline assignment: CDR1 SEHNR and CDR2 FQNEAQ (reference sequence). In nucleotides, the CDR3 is TGTGCCAGCAGCTTAGTGTCGGGTGCAGAGACCCAGTACTTC. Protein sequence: CASSLVSGAETQYF.

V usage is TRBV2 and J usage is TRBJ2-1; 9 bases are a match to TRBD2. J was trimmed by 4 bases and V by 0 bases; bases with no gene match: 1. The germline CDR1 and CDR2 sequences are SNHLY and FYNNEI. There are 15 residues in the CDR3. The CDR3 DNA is TGTGCCAGCAGTGAAGCTAGCGGGGGTTACAATGAGCAGTTCTTC. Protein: CASSEASGGYNEQFF.

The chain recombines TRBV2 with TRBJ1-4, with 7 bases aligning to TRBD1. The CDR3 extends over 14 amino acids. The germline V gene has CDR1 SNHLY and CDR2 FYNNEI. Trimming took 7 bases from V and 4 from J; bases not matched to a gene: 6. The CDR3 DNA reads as TGTGCCAGCAAGGGGACAGAGTTTAATGAAAAACTGTTTTTT. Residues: CASKGTEFNEKLFF.

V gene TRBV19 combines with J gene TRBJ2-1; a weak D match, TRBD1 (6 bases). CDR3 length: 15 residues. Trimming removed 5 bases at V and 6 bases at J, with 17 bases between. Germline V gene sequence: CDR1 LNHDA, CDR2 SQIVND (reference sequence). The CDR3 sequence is CASSPQGRISNEQFF. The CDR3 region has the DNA TGTGCCAGTAGTCCACAGGGAAGGATATCCAATGAGCAGTTCTTC.

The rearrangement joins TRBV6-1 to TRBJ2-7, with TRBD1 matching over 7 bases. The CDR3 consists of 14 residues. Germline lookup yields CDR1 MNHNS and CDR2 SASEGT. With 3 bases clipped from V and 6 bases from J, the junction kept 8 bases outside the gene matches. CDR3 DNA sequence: TGTGCCAGCAGTGAGCAAAAGGCAGGGGGCGAGCAGTACTTC. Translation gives CASSEQKAGGEQYF.

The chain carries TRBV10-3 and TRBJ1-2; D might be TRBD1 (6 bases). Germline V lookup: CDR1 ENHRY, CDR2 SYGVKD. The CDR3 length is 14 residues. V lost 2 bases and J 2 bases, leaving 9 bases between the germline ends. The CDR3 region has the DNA TGTGCCATCAGTGAGCGAGGACAGAACTATGGCTACACCTTC. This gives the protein CAISERGQNYGYTF.

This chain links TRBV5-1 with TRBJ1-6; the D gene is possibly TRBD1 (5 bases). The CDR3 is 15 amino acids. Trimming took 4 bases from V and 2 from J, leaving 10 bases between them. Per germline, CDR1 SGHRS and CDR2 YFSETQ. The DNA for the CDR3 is TGCGCCAGCAGCACCGGGGGGACCTATAATTCACCCCTCCACTTT. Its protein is CASSTGGTYNSPLHF.

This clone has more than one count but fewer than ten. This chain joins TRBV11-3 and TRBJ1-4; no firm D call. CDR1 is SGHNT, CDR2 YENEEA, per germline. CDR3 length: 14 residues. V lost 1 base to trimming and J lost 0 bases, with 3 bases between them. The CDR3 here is CASSLGATNEKLFF. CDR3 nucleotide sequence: TGTGCCAGCAGCTTAGGTGCAACTAATGAAAAACTGTTTTTT.

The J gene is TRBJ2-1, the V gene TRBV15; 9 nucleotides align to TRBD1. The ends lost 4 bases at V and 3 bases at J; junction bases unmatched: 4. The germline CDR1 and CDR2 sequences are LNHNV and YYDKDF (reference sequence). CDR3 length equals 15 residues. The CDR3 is CATSKGQGYYNEQFF. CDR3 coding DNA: TGTGCCACCAGCAAGGGACAGGGTTACTACAATGAGCAGTTCTTC.

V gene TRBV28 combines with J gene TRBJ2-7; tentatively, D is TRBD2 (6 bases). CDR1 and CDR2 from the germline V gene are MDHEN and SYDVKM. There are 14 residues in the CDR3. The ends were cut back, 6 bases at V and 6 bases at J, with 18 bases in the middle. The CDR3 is CASSRRRGRAEQYF. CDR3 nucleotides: TGTGCCAGCAGCCGGCGGAGGGGACGGGCCGAGCAGTACTTC.

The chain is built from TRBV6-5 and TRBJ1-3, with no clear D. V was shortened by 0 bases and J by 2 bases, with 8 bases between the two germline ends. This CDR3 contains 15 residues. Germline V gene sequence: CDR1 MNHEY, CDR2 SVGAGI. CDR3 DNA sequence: TGTGCCAGCAGTTACTCGGGGAGGGCTGGAAACACCATATATTTT. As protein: CASSYSGRAGNTIYF.

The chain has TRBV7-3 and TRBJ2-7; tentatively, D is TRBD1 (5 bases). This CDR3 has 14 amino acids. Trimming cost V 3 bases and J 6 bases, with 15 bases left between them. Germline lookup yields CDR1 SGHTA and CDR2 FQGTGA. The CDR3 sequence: CASSLAQGVGEQYF. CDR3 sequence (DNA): TGTGCCAGCAGCTTGGCTCAGGGCGTCGGCGAGCAGTACTTC.

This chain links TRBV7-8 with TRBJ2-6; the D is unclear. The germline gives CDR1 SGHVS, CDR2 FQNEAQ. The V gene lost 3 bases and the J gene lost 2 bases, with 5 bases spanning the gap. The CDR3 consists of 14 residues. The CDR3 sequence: CASSFDPGANVLTF. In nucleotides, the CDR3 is TGTGCCAGCAGCTTCGATCCTGGGGCCAACGTCCTGACTTTC.

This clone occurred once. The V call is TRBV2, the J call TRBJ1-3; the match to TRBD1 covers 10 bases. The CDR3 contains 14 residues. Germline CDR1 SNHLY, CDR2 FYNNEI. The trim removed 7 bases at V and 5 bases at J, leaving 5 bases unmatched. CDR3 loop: CASKDRGTRNTIYF. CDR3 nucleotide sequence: TGTGCCAGCAAGGACAGGGGGACTAGAAACACCATATATTTT. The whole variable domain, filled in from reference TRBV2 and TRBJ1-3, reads EPEVTQTPSHQVTQMGQEVILRCVPISNHLYFYWYRQILGQKVEFLVSFYNNEISEKSEIFDDQFSVERPDGSNFTLKIRSTKLEDSAMYFCASKDRGTRNTIYFGEGSWLTVV.

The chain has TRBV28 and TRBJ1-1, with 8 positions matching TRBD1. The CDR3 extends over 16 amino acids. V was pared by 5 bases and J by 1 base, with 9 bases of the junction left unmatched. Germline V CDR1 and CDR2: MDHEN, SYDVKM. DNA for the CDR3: TGTGCCAGCAGTGCCGGGACAGGAGTACAGAACACTGAAGCTTTCTTT. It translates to CASSAGTGVQNTEAFF.

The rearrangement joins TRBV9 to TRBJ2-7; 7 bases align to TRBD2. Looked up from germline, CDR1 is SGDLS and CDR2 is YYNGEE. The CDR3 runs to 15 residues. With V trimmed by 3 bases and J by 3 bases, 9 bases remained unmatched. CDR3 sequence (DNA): TGTGCCAGCAGCGCCTCTAGCGGCCTGGGCTACGAGCAGTACTTC. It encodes CASSASSGLGYEQYF.

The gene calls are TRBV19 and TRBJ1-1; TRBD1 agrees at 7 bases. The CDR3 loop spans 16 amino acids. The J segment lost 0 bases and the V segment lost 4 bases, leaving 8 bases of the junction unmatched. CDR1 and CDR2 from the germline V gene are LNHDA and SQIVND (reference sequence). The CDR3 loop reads CASSKRTGYMNTEAFF. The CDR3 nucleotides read TGTGCCAGTAGTAAAAGGACAGGATACATGAACACTGAAGCTTTCTTT.

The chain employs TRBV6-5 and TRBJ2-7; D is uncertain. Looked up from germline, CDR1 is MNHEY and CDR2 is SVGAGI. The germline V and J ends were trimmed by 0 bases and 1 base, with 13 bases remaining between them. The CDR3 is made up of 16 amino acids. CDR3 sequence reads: CASSYSPDATSYEQYF. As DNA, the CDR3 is TGTGCCAGCAGTTACTCCCCGGACGCAACGTCCTACGAGCAGTACTTC.

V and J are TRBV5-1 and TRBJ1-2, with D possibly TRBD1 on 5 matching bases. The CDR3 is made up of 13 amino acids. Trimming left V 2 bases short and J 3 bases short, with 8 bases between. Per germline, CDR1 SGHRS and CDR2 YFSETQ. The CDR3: CASSLRDYYGYTF. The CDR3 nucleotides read TGCGCCAGCAGCTTAAGGGACTACTATGGCTACACCTTC.